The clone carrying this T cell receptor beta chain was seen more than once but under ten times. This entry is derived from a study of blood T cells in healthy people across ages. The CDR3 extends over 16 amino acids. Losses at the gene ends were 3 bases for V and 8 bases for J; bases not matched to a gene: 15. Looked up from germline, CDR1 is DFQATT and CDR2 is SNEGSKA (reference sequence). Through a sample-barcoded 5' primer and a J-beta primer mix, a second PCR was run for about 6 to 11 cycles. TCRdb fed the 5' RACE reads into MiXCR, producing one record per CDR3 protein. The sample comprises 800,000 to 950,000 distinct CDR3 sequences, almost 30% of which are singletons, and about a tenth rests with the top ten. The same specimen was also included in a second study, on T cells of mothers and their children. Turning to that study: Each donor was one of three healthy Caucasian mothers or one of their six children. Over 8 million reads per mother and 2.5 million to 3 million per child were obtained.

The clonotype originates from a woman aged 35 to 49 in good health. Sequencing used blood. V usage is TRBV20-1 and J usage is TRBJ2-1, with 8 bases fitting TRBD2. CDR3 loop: CSARFSGGASIDEQFF. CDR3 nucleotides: TGCAGTGCTAGGTTTTCGGGGGGGGCAAGTATAGATGAGCAGTTCTTC.